The T cell receptor beta chain under discussion was sequenced for a study of T-cell reconstitution after alpha-beta-depleted transplantation in children. Germline CDR1 and CDR2: SQVTM and ANQGSEA. J lost 7 bases, V lost 6 bases, and 9 bases had no gene match. CDR3 size: 12 residues. Unique molecular identifiers were incorporated into the prepared TCRbeta library. TCRdb re-analysed the PCR reads in MiXCR, keeping a single row per CDR3 protein. The table has about 500,000 distinct CDR3 sequences, about 31% seen once. J is TRBJ2-7 and V is TRBV29-1; 7 nucleotides line up with TRBD1. The input for sequencing was PBMCs from the stem cell graft donor, taken from the stem cell graft. The TCR comes from a human donor who donated a stem cell graft to a child with aplastic anemia. CDR3 residues: CSVRDSPLEQYF. The CDR3 region has the DNA TGCAGCGTCCGGGACAGTCCTTTGGAGCAGTACTTC.